A single T cell receptor (beta chain) is shown here with its context. The sample originates from a study of cytomegalovirus exposure and HLA in healthy donors. 13 Jbeta primers and 60 Vbeta primers were used for the PCR. Generated by immunoSEQ multiplex PCR, the TCRdb table keeps only in-frame clones and is missing some. The sample has 95,000 to 150,000 clones; roughly 80% are singletons. The CDR3 contains 15 residues. V lost 5 bases, J lost 3 bases, and 5 bases stayed unmatched. From germline, CDR1 is SGDLS and CDR2 YYNGEE. The clonotype comes from a man under 40 in good health and CMV-seronegative. The source material was PBMCs. This chain links TRBV9 with TRBJ2-2; 9 nucleotides agree with TRBD1. For the CDR3, the DNA is TGTGCCAGCAGGCCGGACAGGGGTTACACCGGGGAGCTGTTTTTT. It translates to CASRPDRGYTGELFF.